Listed below are T cell receptor beta chains from one sample, sequenced in a study of blood T cell repertoires in COVID-19. TCRdb's copy holds only in-frame clones and misses some; the assay was immunoSEQ multiplex PCR. The table includes roughly 210,000 clones, 88% detected once. What was sequenced was peripheral blood. These receptors were taken from a man aged 70 or older with acute or convalescent COVID-19. CDR3s include the opening cysteine and the closing phenylalanine or tryptophan. A D gene is named only where the DNA matches it firmly. A clone size is listed for some rows: how often the clone was seen (once, few, many), or a class if it is expanded.

J,V,D,size,DNA,CDR3
TRBJ2-7,TRBV7-6,TRBD1,.,TGTGCCAGCAGCTTAACAGGGACAGGGGGCGCCGAGCAGTACTTC,CASSLTGTGGAEQYF
TRBJ1-5,TRBV9,TRBD1,.,TGTGCCAGCAGCGCGGGACAGGGGGCTTATAGCAATCAGCCCCAGCATTTT,CASSAGQGAYSNQPQHF
TRBJ1-2,TRBV5-1,TRBD1,.,TGCGCCAGCAGCTTGGGGACAGGGGGCTTTGGCTACACCTTC,CASSLGTGGFGYTF
TRBJ1-1,TRBV19,.,once,TGTGCCAGTAGTATACTTGGGCTGATGAACACTGAAGCTTTCTTT,CASSILGLMNTEAFF
TRBJ2-3,TRBV18,.,once,TGTGCCAGCTCACCACAGGGGTCGAGCACAGATACGCAGTATTTT,CASSPQGSSTDTQYF
TRBJ2-5,TRBV18,.,.,TGTGCCAGCTCACCGTTACGCCACAGGGTCCTCCAAGAGACCCAGTACTTC,CASSPLRHRVLQETQYF
TRBJ2-6,TRBV10-3,TRBD1,.,TGTGCCATCAGTGAGTGGGACAGGCCCATCCCCTCTGGGGCCAACGTCCTGACTTTC,CAISEWDRPIPSGANVLTF
TRBJ2-7,TRBV28,.,.,TGTGCATCCAGCACCGCGGGGACTTCTGCGTACGAGCAGTACTTC,CASSTAGTSAYEQYF
TRBJ2-2,TRBV10-3,.,.,TGTGCCATCAGTGAGCGGGGGGCGTACACCGGGGAGCTGTTTTTT,CAISERGAYTGELFF
TRBJ1-5,TRBV2,.,.,TGTGCCAGCAGTGACAGGGTGGGCCGACAGCCCCAGCATTTT,CASSDRVGRQPQHF
TRBJ2-1,TRBV7-2,TRBD2,.,TGTGCCAGCAGCTTAGACGGGACTAGCGGGAACAATGAGCAGTTCTTC,CASSLDGTSGNNEQFF
TRBJ2-7,TRBV6-5,.,.,TGTGCCAGCAGGTGGGGGCGCGACGAGCAGTACTTC,CASRWGRDEQYF
TRBJ2-3,TRBV27,TRBD2,.,TGTGCCAGCAGTTCCGGGACTAGCGGTATCACAGATACGCAGTATTTT,CASSSGTSGITDTQYF
TRBJ2-5,TRBV2,.,once,TGTGCCAGCAGTGAAGCTCTCCTAGGGACCCAGTACTTC,CASSEALLGTQYF
TRBJ2-7,TRBV3-1/TRBV3-2,TRBD2,.,TGTGCCAGCAGCCTATCTAGCGGGAGCTCCTACGAGCAGTACTTC,CASSLSSGSSYEQYF
TRBJ1-5,TRBV6-1,TRBD1,few,TGTGCCAGCAGTGCTACCGGGACAGGGGGCTTTGTCAATCAGCCCCAGCATTTT,CASSATGTGGFVNQPQHF
TRBJ2-1,TRBV19,.,.,TGTGCCAGTAGTATAGTTCTAGCGCCGTACAATGAGCAGTTCTTC,CASSIVLAPYNEQFF
TRBJ2-1,TRBV6-5,.,once,TGTGCCAGCAGCCCGGGGAGCTCCTACAATGAGCAGTTCTTC,CASSPGSSYNEQFF
TRBJ2-3,TRBV10-3,TRBD1,.,TGTGCCATTAGAACAGGGGGCGAGGGTTTTGATACGCAGTATTTT,CAIRTGGEGFDTQYF
TRBJ1-5,TRBV4-3,.,.,TGCGCCAGCAGCCAAGATTTAATTCAGCCCCAGCATTTT,CASSQDLIQPQHF
TRBJ1-1,TRBV7-2,.,.,TGTGCCAGCAGCTTAGGAGGCTACATGAACACTGAAGCTTTCTTT,CASSLGGYMNTEAFF